Listed below are T cell receptor beta chains from one sample, sequenced in a study of blood T cell repertoires in COVID-19. The method was immunoSEQ multiplex PCR; TCRdb's version includes in-frame clones alone and lacks a portion of them. The repertoire holds 150,000 to 200,000 clones, with around 92% as singletons. Material: peripheral blood. The receptors were sampled from a man younger than 45 with COVID-19, enrolled during active disease. Both conserved end residues are part of each CDR3. The D gene is left open where the match is weak. Clone size is stated in some rows and not others, as once, few, many or a class when expanded.

D | J | V | size | DNA | CDR3
TRBD2 | TRBJ2-1 | TRBV6-2/TRBV6-3 | few | TGTGCCAGCAGCCCGTATACTAGCGGGAGGGCCCGGGAGCAGTTCTTC | CASSPYTSGRAREQFF
TRBD1 | TRBJ1-4 | TRBV5-1 | - | TGCGCCAGCAGCCCCGAACAGGGGTTGGGTGAAAAACTGTTTTTT | CASSPEQGLGEKLFF
- | TRBJ2-4 | TRBV10-3 | - | TGTGCCATCAGTCCACAGGCCACCAAAAACATTCAGTACTTC | CAISPQATKNIQYF
- | TRBJ1-3 | TRBV7-2 | - | TGTGCCAGCAGCTTTGGACAGGGAAACACCATATATTTT | CASSFGQGNTIYF
TRBD2 | TRBJ2-5 | TRBV11-3 | - | TGTGCCAGCAGCTTATCATTTCTAGCGGGAGAAGAGACCCAGTACTTC | CASSLSFLAGEETQYF
TRBD1 | TRBJ1-6 | TRBV9 | - | TGTGCCAGCAGCGAGAGGATTGTAGGGGGCGACAGTCTTTATAATTCACCCCTCCACTTT | CASSERIVGGDSLYNSPLHF
- | TRBJ2-7 | TRBV30 | - | TGTGCCTGGGGTGGACAGCCATCCTCCTACGAGCAGTACTTC | CAWGGQPSSYEQYF
- | TRBJ2-2 | TRBV11-2 | - | TGTGCCAGCAGCTTCAGAAGGCAGGGGTTTGCCGGGGAGCTGTTTTTT | CASSFRRQGFAGELFF
- | TRBJ2-3 | TRBV20-1 | - | TGCAGTGCTCGTTACACAGATACGCAGTATTTT | CSARYTDTQYF
- | TRBJ1-3 | TRBV14 | - | TGTGCCAGCAGCGGGGGGTACTCTGGAAACACCATATATTTT | CASSGGYSGNTIYF
TRBD1 | TRBJ1-3 | TRBV28 | few | TGTGCCAGCAGTTCCACTGGACAGGGCCTATCTGGAAACACCATATATTTT | CASSSTGQGLSGNTIYF
TRBD1 | TRBJ2-7 | TRBV9 | once | TGTGCCAGCAGCTTGGGACAGGGAGACTACGAGCAGTACTTC | CASSLGQGDYEQYF
- | TRBJ2-7 | TRBV24-1 | - | TGTGCCACCAGTGATCCCTCGCGTCCCATCCACGAGCAGTACTTC | CATSDPSRPIHEQYF
- | TRBJ1-4 | TRBV4-3 | - | TGCGCCAGCAGCCAAGATCTAGGGGCAACTAATGAAAAACTGTTTTTT | CASSQDLGATNEKLFF
- | TRBJ1-1 | TRBV7-9 | - | TGTGCCAGCAGCTTAGGGTGGGCCGCCAACACTGAAGCTTTCTTT | CASSLGWAANTEAFF
- | TRBJ1-2 | TRBV18 | - | TGTGCCAGCTCCGCAGGGCCCCTCTATGGCTACACCTTC | CASSAGPLYGYTF
TRBD1 | TRBJ2-7 | TRBV9 | once | TGTGCCAGCAGCGCAGGGGGCTTACCCCTCTACGAGCAGTACTTC | CASSAGGLPLYEQYF
- | TRBJ2-2 | TRBV7-7 | - | TGTGCCAGCAGCTTAAACAGGTTTACCGGGGAGCTGTTTTTT | CASSLNRFTGELFF
TRBD2 | TRBJ2-5 | TRBV4-1 | - | TGCGCCAGCAGCCGGACTAGCGGGAGTTCTGAGACCCAGTACTTC | CASSRTSGSSETQYF
- | TRBJ2-5 | TRBV10-3 | - | TGTGCCATCGGGACGGGGGGCGCGGAGACCCAGTACTTC | CAIGTGGAETQYF
- | TRBJ1-5 | TRBV14 | - | TGTGCCAGCAGCCAACAGGGTAGCAATCAGCCCCAGCATTTT | CASSQQGSNQPQHF
- | TRBJ2-1 | TRBV14 | - | TGTGCCAGCAGCCAAGGCGGGGACCGAGCCTACAATGAGCAGTTCTTC | CASSQGGDRAYNEQFF
TRBD2 | TRBJ2-7 | TRBV16 | once | TGTGCCAGCAGCCAACCGACGGGGCGGGAGGGCCAGAACGAGCAGTACTTC | CASSQPTGREGQNEQYF
- | TRBJ1-4 | TRBV3-1/TRBV3-2 | - | TGTGCCAGCAGCCAAGGATTGACTGGTGAAAAACTGTTTTTT | CASSQGLTGEKLFF
TRBD2 | TRBJ2-3 | TRBV3-1/TRBV3-2 | - | TGTGCCAGCAGCCAGACTAGCGGGAGGGATACGCAGTATTTT | CASSQTSGRDTQYF
TRBD2 | TRBJ2-1 | TRBV7-2 | - | TGTGCCAGCAGCCGGACTAGCGGGGAATATGAGCAGTTCTTC | CASSRTSGEYEQFF
- | TRBJ1-5 | TRBV5-4 | once | TGTGCCAGCAGCTTGGGGGGAAGGGGTGGCAATCAGCCCCAGCATTTT | CASSLGGRGGNQPQHF
- | TRBJ2-6 | TRBV28 | - | TGTGCCAGCAGCACAGGGAAAAAGGCTGGGGCCAACGTCCTGACTTTC | CASSTGKKAGANVLTF
- | TRBJ1-3 | TRBV2 | - | TGTGCCACGGGTCAGCTGGGAAACACCATATATTTT | CATGQLGNTIYF
- | TRBJ2-7 | TRBV5-5 | - | TGTGCCAGCAGCTTGGGACCGGGATATGCTATCCCCTACGAGCAGTACTTC | CASSLGPGYAIPYEQYF
TRBD2 | TRBJ2-1 | TRBV4-3 | - | TGCGCCAGCAGCCAAGACGAGACTAGCGAGCTCAACAATGAGCAGTTCTTC | CASSQDETSELNNEQFF
TRBD2 | TRBJ2-7 | TRBV27 | - | TGTGCCAGCAGTTCCTCTAGCGGGAGGGCCTCGGGACTAATCTCCGAGCAGTACTTC | CASSSSSGRASGLISEQYF
- | TRBJ1-2 | TRBV28 | once | TGTGCCAGCAGCTCAGCGGCCGTCAACTATGGCTACACCTTC | CASSSAAVNYGYTF
- | TRBJ2-6 | TRBV4-3 | once | TGCGCCAGCAGCCAAGTGGGAGCTGGGGCCAACGTCCTGACTTTC | CASSQVGAGANVLTF
TRBD2 | TRBJ2-1 | TRBV28 | - | TGTGCCAGTAGAAAGGGACTAGCGGGAGGGCCGGGGTACAATGAGCAGTTCTTC | CASRKGLAGGPGYNEQFF
- | TRBJ1-4 | TRBV4-3 | - | TGCGCCAGCAGCCAAGACGGGGTACCCAATGAAAAACTGTTTTTT | CASSQDGVPNEKLFF
- | TRBJ1-5 | TRBV19 | - | TGTGCCAGTAGTATCGGACACTATAGCAATCAGCCCCAGCATTTT | CASSIGHYSNQPQHF
- | TRBJ1-4 | TRBV27 | - | TGTGCCAGCAGTTTAAGACAGAATGAAAAACTGTTTTTT | CASSLRQNEKLFF
- | TRBJ2-3 | TRBV6-6 | - | TGTGCCAGCAGGGGCGAGGGGGAGTTTAGCACAGATACGCAGTATTTT | CASRGEGEFSTDTQYF
TRBD2 | TRBJ2-5 | TRBV5-1 | once | TGCGCCAGCAGCAGCACCGGGACTAGCAGCAGAGAGACCCAGTACTTC | CASSSTGTSSRETQYF
- | TRBJ1-5 | TRBV24-1 | few | TGTGCCACCTCTACTCAAAATCAGCCCCAGCATTTT | CATSTQNQPQHF
- | TRBJ1-1 | TRBV20-1 | - | TGCAGTAGACAGCAGAACACTGAAGCTTTCTTT | CSRQQNTEAFF